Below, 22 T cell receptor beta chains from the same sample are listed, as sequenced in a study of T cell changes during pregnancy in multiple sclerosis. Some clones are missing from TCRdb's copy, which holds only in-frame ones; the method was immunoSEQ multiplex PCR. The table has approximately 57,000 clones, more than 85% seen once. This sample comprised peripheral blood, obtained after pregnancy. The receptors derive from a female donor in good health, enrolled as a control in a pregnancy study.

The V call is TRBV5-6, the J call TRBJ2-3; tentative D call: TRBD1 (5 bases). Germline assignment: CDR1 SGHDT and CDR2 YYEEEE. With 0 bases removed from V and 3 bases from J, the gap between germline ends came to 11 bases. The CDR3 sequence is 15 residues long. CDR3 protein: CASSLVRGGTDTQYF. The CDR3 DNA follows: TGTGCCAGCAGCTTGGTTAGGGGCGGAACAGATACGCAGTATTTT.

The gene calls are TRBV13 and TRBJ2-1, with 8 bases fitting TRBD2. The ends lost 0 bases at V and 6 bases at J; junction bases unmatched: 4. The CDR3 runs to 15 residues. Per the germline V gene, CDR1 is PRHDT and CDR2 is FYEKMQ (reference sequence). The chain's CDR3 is CASSLGLADINEQFF. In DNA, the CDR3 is TGTGCCAGCAGCTTAGGACTAGCGGATATCAATGAGCAGTTCTTC.

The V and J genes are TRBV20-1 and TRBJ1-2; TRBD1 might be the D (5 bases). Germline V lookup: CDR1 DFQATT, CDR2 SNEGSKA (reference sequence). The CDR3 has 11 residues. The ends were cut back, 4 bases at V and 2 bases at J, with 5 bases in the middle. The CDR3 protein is CSATGNYGYTF. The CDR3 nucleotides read TGCAGTGCTACAGGGAACTATGGCTACACCTTC.

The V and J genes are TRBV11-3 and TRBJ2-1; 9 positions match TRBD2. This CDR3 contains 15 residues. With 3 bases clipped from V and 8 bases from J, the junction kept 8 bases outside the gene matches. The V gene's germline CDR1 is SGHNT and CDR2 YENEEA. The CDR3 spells CASSLLAGAWDEQFF. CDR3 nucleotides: TGTGCCAGCAGCTTGTTAGCGGGGGCCTGGGATGAGCAGTTCTTC.

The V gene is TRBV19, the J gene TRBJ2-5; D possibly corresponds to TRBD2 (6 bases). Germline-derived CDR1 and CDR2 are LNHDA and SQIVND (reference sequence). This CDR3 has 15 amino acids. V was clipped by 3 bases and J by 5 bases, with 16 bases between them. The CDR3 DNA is TGTGCCAGTAGTATTACTTTTGCGGGGAGGGAGACCCAGTACTTC. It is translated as CASSITFAGRETQYF. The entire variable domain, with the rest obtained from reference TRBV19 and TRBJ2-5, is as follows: DGGITQSPKYLFRKEGQNVTLSCEQNLNHDAMYWYRQDPGQGLRLIYYSQIVNDFQKGDIAEGYSVSREKKESFPLTVTSAQKNPTAFYLCASSITFAGRETQYFGPGTRLLVL.

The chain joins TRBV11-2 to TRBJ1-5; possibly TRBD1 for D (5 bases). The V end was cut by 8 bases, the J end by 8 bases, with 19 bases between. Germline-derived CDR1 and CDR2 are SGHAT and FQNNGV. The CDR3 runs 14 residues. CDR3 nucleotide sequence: TGTGCCAGCGCTCCAGGGAAAGGAATTGAGCCCCAGCATTTT. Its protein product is CASAPGKGIEPQHF.

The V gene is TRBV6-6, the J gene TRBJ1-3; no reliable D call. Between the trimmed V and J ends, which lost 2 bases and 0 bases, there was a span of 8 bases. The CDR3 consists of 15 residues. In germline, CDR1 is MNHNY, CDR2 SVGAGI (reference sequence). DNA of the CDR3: TGTGCCAGCAGTTACAGCAGGAACTCTGGAAACACCATATATTTT. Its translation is CASSYSRNSGNTIYF.

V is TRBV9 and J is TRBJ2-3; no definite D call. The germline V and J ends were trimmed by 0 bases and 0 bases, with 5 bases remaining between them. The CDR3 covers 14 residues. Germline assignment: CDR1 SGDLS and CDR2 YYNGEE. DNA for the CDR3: TGTGCCAGCAGCGTAGACCAGAGCACAGATACGCAGTATTTT. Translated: CASSVDQSTDTQYF.

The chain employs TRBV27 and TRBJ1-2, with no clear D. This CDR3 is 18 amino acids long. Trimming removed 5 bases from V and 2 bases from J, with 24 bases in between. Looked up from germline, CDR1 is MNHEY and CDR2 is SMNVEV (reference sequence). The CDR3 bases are TGTGCCAGCAGTCCCAATGGAGGGCGCCTCTTAACAAACTATGGCTACACCTTC. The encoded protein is CASSPNGGRLLTNYGYTF.

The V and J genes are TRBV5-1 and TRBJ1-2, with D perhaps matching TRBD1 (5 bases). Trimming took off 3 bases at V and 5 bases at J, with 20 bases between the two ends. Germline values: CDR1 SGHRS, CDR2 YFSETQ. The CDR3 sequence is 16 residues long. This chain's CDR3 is CASSSGDGYRGYGYTF. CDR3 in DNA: TGCGCCAGCAGCTCCGGGGACGGCTACCGGGGGTATGGCTACACCTTC. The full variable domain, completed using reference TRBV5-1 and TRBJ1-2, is KAGVTQTPRYLIKTRGQQVTLSCSPISGHRSVSWYQQTPGQGLQFLFEYFSETQRNKGNFPGRFSGRQFSNSRSEMNVSTLELGDSALYLCASSSGDGYRGYGYTFGSGTRLTVV.

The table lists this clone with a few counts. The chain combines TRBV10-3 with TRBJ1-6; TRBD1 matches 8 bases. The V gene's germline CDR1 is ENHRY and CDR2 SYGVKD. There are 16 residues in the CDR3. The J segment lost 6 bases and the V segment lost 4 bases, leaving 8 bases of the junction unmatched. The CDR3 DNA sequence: TGTGCCATCAGTGGCCGCTGGACAGGGTCTAATTCACCCCTCCACTTT. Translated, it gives CAISGRWTGSNSPLHF.

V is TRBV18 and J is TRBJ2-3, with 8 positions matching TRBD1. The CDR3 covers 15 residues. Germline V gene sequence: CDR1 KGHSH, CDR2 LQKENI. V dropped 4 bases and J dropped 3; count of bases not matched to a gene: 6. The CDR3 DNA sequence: TGTGCCAGCTCACAGAGACAGGGGAGTACAGATACGCAGTATTTT. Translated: CASSQRQGSTDTQYF.

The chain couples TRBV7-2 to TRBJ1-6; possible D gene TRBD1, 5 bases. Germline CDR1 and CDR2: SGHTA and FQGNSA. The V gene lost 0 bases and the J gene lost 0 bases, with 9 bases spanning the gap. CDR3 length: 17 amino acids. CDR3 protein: CASSLARGGSYNSPLHF. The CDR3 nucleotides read TGTGCCAGCAGCTTAGCTCGCGGGGGCTCCTATAATTCACCCCTCCACTTT. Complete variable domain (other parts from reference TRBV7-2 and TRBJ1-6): GAGVSQSPSNKVTEKGKDVELRCDPISGHTALYWYRQSLGQGLEFLIYFQGNSAPDKSGLPSDRFSAERTGGSVSTLTIQRTQQEDSAVYLCASSLARGGSYNSPLHFGNGTRLTVT.

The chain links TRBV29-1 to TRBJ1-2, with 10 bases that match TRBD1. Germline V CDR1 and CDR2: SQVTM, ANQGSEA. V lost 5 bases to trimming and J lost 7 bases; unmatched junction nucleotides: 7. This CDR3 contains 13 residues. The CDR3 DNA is TGCAGCGTTCTCGGACAGGGGGACGGTGGCTACACCTTC. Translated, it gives CSVLGQGDGGYTF.

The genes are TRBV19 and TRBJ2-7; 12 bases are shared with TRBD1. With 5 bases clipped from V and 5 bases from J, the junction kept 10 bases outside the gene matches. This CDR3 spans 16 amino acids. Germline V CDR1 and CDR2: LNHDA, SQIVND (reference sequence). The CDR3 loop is CASSQGTGGEFHEQYF. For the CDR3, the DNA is TGTGCCAGTAGTCAAGGGACAGGGGGCGAGTTCCACGAGCAGTACTTC.

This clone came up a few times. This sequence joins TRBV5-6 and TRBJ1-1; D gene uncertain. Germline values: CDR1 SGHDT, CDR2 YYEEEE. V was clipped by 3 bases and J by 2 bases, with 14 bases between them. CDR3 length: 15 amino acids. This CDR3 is CASSYLPPINTEAFF. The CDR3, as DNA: TGTGCCAGCAGCTACCTACCTCCGATAAACACTGAAGCTTTCTTT.

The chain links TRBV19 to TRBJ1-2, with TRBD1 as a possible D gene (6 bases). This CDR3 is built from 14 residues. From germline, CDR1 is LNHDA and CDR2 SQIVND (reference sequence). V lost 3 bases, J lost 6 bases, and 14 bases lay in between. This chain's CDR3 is CASSILTGRDGYTF. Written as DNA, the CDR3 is TGTGCCAGTAGTATTCTCACAGGGCGGGATGGCTACACCTTC.

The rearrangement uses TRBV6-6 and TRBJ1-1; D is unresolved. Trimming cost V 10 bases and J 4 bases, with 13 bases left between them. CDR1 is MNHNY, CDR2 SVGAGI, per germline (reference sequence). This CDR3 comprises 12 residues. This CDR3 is CAIGRGTTEAFF. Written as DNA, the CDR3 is TGTGCCATTGGCCGGGGAACCACTGAAGCTTTCTTT.

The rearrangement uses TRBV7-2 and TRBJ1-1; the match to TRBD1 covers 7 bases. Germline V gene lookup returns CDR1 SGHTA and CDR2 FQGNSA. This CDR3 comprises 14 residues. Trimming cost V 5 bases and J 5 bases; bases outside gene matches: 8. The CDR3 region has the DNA TGTGCCAGCAGCCTGGGACAGCGGGCGACTGAAGCTTTCTTT. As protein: CASSLGQRATEAFF.

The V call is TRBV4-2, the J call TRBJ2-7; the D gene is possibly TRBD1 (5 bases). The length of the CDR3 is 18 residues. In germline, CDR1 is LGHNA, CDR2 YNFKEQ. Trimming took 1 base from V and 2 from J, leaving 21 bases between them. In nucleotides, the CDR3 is TGTGCCAGCAGCCAAGGAATGCAAAGCAGGGATGGTGCCTACGAGCAGTACTTC. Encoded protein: CASSQGMQSRDGAYEQYF.

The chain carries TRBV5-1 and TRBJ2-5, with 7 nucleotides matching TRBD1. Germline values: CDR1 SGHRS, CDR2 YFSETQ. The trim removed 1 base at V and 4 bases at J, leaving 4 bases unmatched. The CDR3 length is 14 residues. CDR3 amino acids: CASSLYRGVETQYF. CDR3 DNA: TGCGCCAGCAGCTTGTACAGGGGTGTAGAGACCCAGTACTTC.

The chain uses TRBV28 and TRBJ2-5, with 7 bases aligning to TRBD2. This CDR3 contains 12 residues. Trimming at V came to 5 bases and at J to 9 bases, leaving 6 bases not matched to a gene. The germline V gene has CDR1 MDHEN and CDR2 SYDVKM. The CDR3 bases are TGTGCCAGCAGTCCAGATAGCGGGTCCCAGTACTTC. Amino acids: CASSPDSGSQYF.